A single T cell receptor (beta chain) is shown here with its context. What it binds is not known. CDR3 size: 13 residues. Trimming removed 4 bases from V and 1 base from J, with 8 bases in between. The germline V gene encodes CDR1 SQVTM and CDR2 ANQGSEA. CD25-based Treg depletion was applied to purified naive CD4+ T cells. Constant-region reverse primers amplified full-length variable regions, followed by semi-nested Nested Universal Primer A PCR. TCRdb analysed the 5' RACE reads with MiXCR anew, one entry per CDR3 protein. The table has nearly 40,000 distinct CDR3 sequences, approximately 20% seen once. Study-wide points: Greatest tumor Treg TCR overlap was with tumor naive CD4+ cells.

This TCR was sampled from a female donor with breast cancer. The chain carries TRBV29-1 and TRBJ1-5, with D possibly matching TRBD1 (5 bases). Sequencing was done on a sample of naive CD4+ T cells sorted from a lymph node. Noted subset: naive CD4+ T cells, CD4+CD45RA+CD25-. The chain's CDR3 is CSVVGDSNQPQHF. The DNA for the CDR3 is TGCAGCGTTGTGGGGGACAGCAATCAGCCCCAGCATTTT.